This T cell receptor beta chain is drawn from a study of T-cell memory formation after mild COVID-19. Study-level points and caveats: The CD4+ clones that contracted clustered mainly within CM and EM, and the CD8+ clones concentrated in EMRA.

This clonotype has only a few counts. Its antigen is as yet unknown. The V gene lost 8 bases and the J gene lost 4 bases, with 6 bases spanning the gap. CDR3 length: 10 amino acids. The germline gives CDR1 SNHLY, CDR2 FYNNEI. Barcoded TCR alpha and TCR beta cDNA libraries with UMIs came from 5'RACE using constant-segment primers. One entry per CDR3 protein, called by TCRdb with MiXCR from the 5' RACE reads. Of a few hundred thousand distinct CDR3 sequences listed, 15% to 20% are singletons. This TCR came from a young man who had mild COVID-19 (a few samples of this study predate the infection). Cell type and time point are not known. Specimen: PBMCs or a T cell subset sorted from them (not recorded which). The genes are TRBV2 and TRBJ2-7; D gene ambiguous. CDR3 DNA: TGTGCCAGCCGCACTTACGAGCAGTACGTC. Translating gives CASRTYEQYV.